The 24 T cell receptor beta chains below come from one sample, sequenced in a study of T cells in Graves' hyperthyroidism and ophthalmopathy. RNA transcripts were the template for amplifying TCR beta CDR3 regions. TCR CDR3 regions were first amplified by RT-PCR with HTBI primers. TCRdb ran MiXCR on the multiplex PCR reads and lists one entry per CDR3 protein. The table lists around 390,000 distinct CDR3 sequences, roughly 15% of them singletons, with roughly a fifth in the top ten. The sequencing input was blood. All receptors derive from a woman aged 25 to 45 with Graves' ophthalmopathy.

This clonotype was observed at least ten times. The chain employs TRBV20-1 and TRBJ2-1; no clear D. The CDR3 contains 13 residues. Germline V gene lookup returns CDR1 DFQATT and CDR2 SNEGSKA (reference sequence). Trimming pared 0 bases from V and 8 bases from J, leaving 11 bases between. The CDR3 DNA is TGCAGTGCTAGAGATGGACGGATGGATGAGCAGTTCTTC. It translates to CSARDGRMDEQFF.

V is TRBV29-1 and J is TRBJ1-5, with 8 bases aligning to TRBD1. The CDR3 runs to 15 residues. Trimming at V came to 6 bases and at J to 2 bases, leaving 9 bases not matched to a gene. CDR1 and CDR2 from the germline V gene are SQVTM and ANQGSEA. The CDR3 coding sequence is TGCAGCGTCGGAGAGACAGGGGATCGCAATCAGCCCCAGCATTTT. It is translated as CSVGETGDRNQPQHF.

Comments on this clonotype: A single base separates this from a much larger clone, so it may be a read error. The chain employs TRBV14 and TRBJ2-1; no clear D gene. CDR1 is SGHDN, CDR2 FVKESK, per germline. The CDR3 extends over 14 amino acids. This CDR3 reads CASSQEPRYIEQFF. The CDR3 DNA reads TGTGCCAGCAGCCAAGAGCCTAGATACATTGAGCAGTTCTTC.

This clonotype was picked up many times. The chain carries TRBV27 and TRBJ2-1; 9 nucleotides agree with TRBD1. V was pared by 7 bases and J by 6 bases, with 16 bases of the junction left unmatched. The length of the CDR3 is 17 residues. Germline lookup yields CDR1 MNHEY and CDR2 SMNVEV (reference sequence). Here the CDR3 DNA reads TGTGCCAGCACTTCTCTTACCGGGACAGGGCTCATCAATGAGCAGTTCTTC. Its protein product is CASTSLTGTGLINEQFF.

In the case of this clonotype: The germline gene is not matched at one end of the junction; a read error may be the cause. This rearrangement joins TRBV19 to TRBJ1-2, with a weak D call TRBD1 (5 bases). Germline CDR1 and CDR2: LNHDA and SQIVND (reference sequence). This CDR3 comprises 16 residues. DNA of the CDR3: TGTGCCGGTAGTATCCAACGGGGCGGATCCTACTATGGCTACACCTTC. Protein product: CAGSIQRGGSYYGYTF.

This clonotype was detected ten times or more. This sequence joins TRBV29-1 and TRBJ2-1; 8 bases align to TRBD2. The V gene's germline CDR1 is SQVTM and CDR2 ANQGSEA. V lost 5 bases to trimming and J lost 8 bases; unmatched junction nucleotides: 14. The CDR3 runs to 15 residues. This CDR3 reads CSVRRGSGGGDEQFF. Written as DNA, the CDR3 is TGCAGCGTTCGCCGTGGGAGCGGGGGAGGTGATGAGCAGTTCTTC.

This clonotype came up many times. The chain links TRBV20-1 to TRBJ2-7; D is perhaps TRBD2 (6 bases). V was clipped by 0 bases and J by 3 bases, with 27 bases between them. This CDR3 comprises 19 residues. CDR1 is DFQATT, CDR2 SNEGSKA, per germline (reference sequence). The CDR3 DNA follows: TGCAGTGCTAGAGATTCTTTGTCTTTTGGAGGGCGATGGGTCTACGAGCAGTACTTC. This encodes CSARDSLSFGGRWVYEQYF.

This clonotype was seen repeatedly, ten times or more. The rearrangement joins TRBV5-1 to TRBJ1-2, with D possibly matching TRBD1 (5 bases). The V end was cut by 2 bases, the J end by 6 bases, with 23 bases between. CDR1 is SGHRS and CDR2 is YFSETQ in the germline V gene. The CDR3 extends over 17 amino acids. CDR3 sequence reads: CASSFEIPGRGDDGYTF. In nucleotides, the CDR3 is TGCGCCAGCAGCTTTGAAATACCGGGACGTGGAGATGATGGCTACACCTTC.

The table lists this clonotype with many counts. This chain uses TRBV3-1 with TRBJ2-2; possibly TRBD1 for D (6 bases). V lost 2 bases and J lost 0, with 13 bases in between. Germline assignment: CDR1 LGHDT and CDR2 YNNKEL (reference sequence). This CDR3 spans 17 amino acids. DNA of the CDR3: TGTGCCAGCAGCCAACAGGGACATATGGCGAACACCGGGGAGCTGTTTTTT. This translates into CASSQQGHMANTGELFF.

Many counts were recorded for this clonotype. This chain links TRBV11-2 with TRBJ1-4; the D gene is possibly TRBD1 (5 bases). CDR1 is SGHAT and CDR2 is FQNNGV in the germline V gene. CDR3 length equals 15 residues. Trimming left V 3 bases short and J 3 bases short, with 11 bases between. The CDR3 DNA reads TGTGCCAGCAGCTTTGGGGGGTTAGCTAATGAAAAACTGTTTTTT. It specifies CASSFGGLANEKLFF.

This rearrangement joins TRBV13 to TRBJ1-2; 8 bases line up with TRBD1. Germline trimming cut 4 bases from V and 4 bases from J; bases unmatched to any gene: 8. The CDR3 is made up of 15 amino acids. Germline values: CDR1 PRHDT, CDR2 FYEKMQ (reference sequence). CDR3 residues: CASSSGQDHPYGYTF. CDR3 DNA: TGTGCCAGCAGCTCGGGACAGGACCATCCCTATGGCTACACCTTC.

The V gene is TRBV3-1, the J gene TRBJ2-1; TRBD2 agrees at 7 bases. The CDR3 is made up of 15 amino acids. With 3 bases clipped from V and 0 bases from J, the junction kept 2 bases outside the gene matches. Germline values: CDR1 LGHDT, CDR2 YNNKEL (reference sequence). The CDR3 coding sequence is TGTGCCAGCAGCCAGCAGCGGGGCTCCTACAATGAGCAGTTCTTC. As protein: CASSQQRGSYNEQFF.

The V and J genes are TRBV12-3 or TRBV12-4 and TRBJ2-7, with 11 positions matching TRBD2. The CDR3 sequence is 16 residues long. J was trimmed by 0 bases and V by 2 bases; bases with no gene match: 3. This CDR3 is CASSLYSGGASYEQYF. CDR3 bases: TGTGCCAGCAGTTTATATAGCGGGGGGGCCTCCTACGAGCAGTACTTC.

This clonotype was detected ten times or more. This chain joins TRBV30 and TRBJ2-1; 8 nucleotides agree with TRBD1. The CDR3 covers 12 residues. Germline CDR1 is GTSNPN and CDR2 is SVGIG (reference sequence). The ends lost 0 bases at V and 9 bases at J; junction bases unmatched: 1. CDR3 DNA sequence: TGTGCCTGGAGTGTGGACAGGGCTGAGCAGTTCTTC. The encoded protein is CAWSVDRAEQFF. The full variable domain, with the rest looked up from reference TRBV30 and TRBJ2-1, is SQTIHQWPATLVQPVGSPLSLECTVEGTSNPNLYWYRQAAGRGLQLLFYSVGIGQISSEVPQNLSASRPQDRQFILSSKKLLLSDSGFYLCAWSVDRAEQFFGPGTRLTVL.

This clonotype was found many times. The chain uses TRBV13 and TRBJ2-3; D gene uncertain. CDR1 PRHDT and CDR2 FYEKMQ come from the germline V gene (reference sequence). The V end was cut by 2 bases, the J end by 4 bases, with 10 bases between. CDR3 length: 14 residues. The CDR3: CASSLNIKADTQYF. The CDR3 DNA follows: TGTGCCAGCAGCTTAAATATAAAGGCAGATACGCAGTATTTT.

The chain is built from TRBV27 and TRBJ1-6; D may be TRBD1 (6 bases). Germline V gene lookup returns CDR1 MNHEY and CDR2 SMNVEV (reference sequence). V was clipped by 2 bases and J by 1 base, with 18 bases between them. CDR3 length: 19 amino acids. In DNA form, the CDR3 reads TGTGCCAGCAGTTTAAATCTAAGGGGGTCGGGTTCCTATAATTCACCCCTCCACTTT. Translation gives CASSLNLRGSGSYNSPLHF.

This clonotype occurred many times. V gene TRBV2 combines with J gene TRBJ1-1, with 7 positions matching TRBD1. J lost 11 bases, V lost 7 bases, and 10 bases had no gene match. CDR1 and CDR2 from the germline V gene are SNHLY and FYNNEI. The CDR3 spans 12 residues. CDR3 sequence (DNA): TGTGCCAGCAACCCGACAGGGCGTGGGGCTTTCTTT. Amino acid sequence: CASNPTGRGAFF.

The V call is TRBV7-9, the J call TRBJ2-3; D tentatively reads TRBD1 or TRBD2 (5 bases each). The CDR3 spans 15 residues. Trimming removed 5 bases from V and 2 bases from J, with 14 bases in between. The germline V gene encodes CDR1 SEHNR and CDR2 FQNEAQ (reference sequence). The CDR3 spells CASSLGPSTTDTQYF. The CDR3 DNA is TGTGCCAGCAGCCTGGGACCGTCGACCACAGATACGCAGTATTTT. The variable domain in full, with the rest retrieved from reference TRBV7-9 and TRBJ2-3, is DTGVSQNPRHKITKRGQNVTFRCDPISEHNRLYWYRQTLGQGPEFLTYFQNEAQLEKSRLLSDRFSAERPKGSFSTLEIQRTEQGDSAMYLCASSLGPSTTDTQYFGPGTRLTVL.

There are many counts of this clonotype. The J gene is TRBJ2-5, the V gene TRBV3-1; D is possibly TRBD2 (6 bases). Trimming left V 1 base short and J 3 bases short, with 15 bases between. Germline V lookup: CDR1 LGHDT, CDR2 YNNKEL (reference sequence). This CDR3 has 16 amino acids. The CDR3 bases are TGTGCCAGCAGCCAAGTCGGGCGGGGCGCCGAAGAGACCCAGTACTTC. This codes for CASSQVGRGAEETQYF.

This clonotype has a count of ten or more. This chain links TRBV30 with TRBJ2-5, with 8 bases that match TRBD1. CDR1 is GTSNPN and CDR2 is SVGIG in the germline V gene (reference sequence). V shed 2 bases and J 2 bases; nucleotides not matched to a gene: 13. CDR3 length: 17 amino acids. The CDR3 DNA is TGTGCCTGGAGTTTTATTTCCGGGACAGGCCAACAAGAGACCCAGTACTTC. Amino acid sequence: CAWSFISGTGQQETQYF.

This clonotype was seen repeatedly, ten times or more. The chain links TRBV7-8 to TRBJ2-7, with 7 bases identical to TRBD1. This CDR3 region has 13 residues. Germline V gives CDR1 SGHVS, CDR2 FQNEAQ. The V gene end was trimmed by 5 bases and the J gene end by 7 bases; junction bases not matched to a gene: 8. This chain's CDR3 is CASSTRTGREQYF. Here the CDR3 DNA reads TGTGCCAGCAGCACTAGGACAGGCCGGGAGCAGTACTTC.

This chain uses TRBV7-8 with TRBJ1-1, with 7 bases fitting TRBD1. The CDR3 runs to 16 residues. After removal of 8 bases from V and 0 bases from J, the junction contained 12 bases not matched to a gene. From germline, CDR1 is SGHVS and CDR2 FQNEAQ. CDR3 region: CASAHRGHAMNTEAFF. The DNA for the CDR3 is TGTGCCAGCGCCCACAGGGGACACGCCATGAACACTGAAGCTTTCTTT.

The chain couples TRBV27 to TRBJ2-1; possibly TRBD1 or TRBD2 for D (5 bases each). Germline-derived CDR1 and CDR2 are MNHEY and SMNVEV (reference sequence). Trimming shortened V by 3 bases and J by 8 bases, and 14 bases separated the two germline ends. There are 14 residues in the CDR3. As DNA, the CDR3 is TGTGCCAGCAGTTTTAGAGGGGCCCCACATGAGCAGTTCTTC. Its protein product is CASSFRGAPHEQFF.

This clonotype showed up many times. The V gene is TRBV6-2 or TRBV6-3, the J gene TRBJ1-2, with a weak D call TRBD1 (5 bases). Trimming took 2 bases from V and 7 from J, leaving 14 bases between them. The CDR3 extends over 14 amino acids. Germline V CDR1 and CDR2: MNHEY, SVGEGT. The CDR3 here is CASSYPGPPSGYTF. CDR3 bases: TGTGCCAGCAGTTACCCGGGACCGCCTAGTGGCTACACCTTC.